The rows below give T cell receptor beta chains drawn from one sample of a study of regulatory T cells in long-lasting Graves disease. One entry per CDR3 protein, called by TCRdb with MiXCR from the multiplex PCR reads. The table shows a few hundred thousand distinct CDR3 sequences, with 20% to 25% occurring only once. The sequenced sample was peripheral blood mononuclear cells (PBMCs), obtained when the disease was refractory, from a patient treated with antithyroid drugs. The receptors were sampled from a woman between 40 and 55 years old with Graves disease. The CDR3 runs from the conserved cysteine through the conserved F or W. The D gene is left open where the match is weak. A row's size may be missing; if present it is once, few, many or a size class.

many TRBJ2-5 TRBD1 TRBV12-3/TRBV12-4 CASRPGQGYGETQYF TGTGCCAGCAGACCCGGACAGGGGTACGGGGAGACCCAGTACTTC
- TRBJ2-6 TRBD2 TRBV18 CASSGLAGVGGANVLTF TGTGCCAGCTCGGGACTAGCGGGAGTTGGTGGGGCCAACGTCCTGACTTTC
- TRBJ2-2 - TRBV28 CASLSNKGTGELFF TGTGCCAGCTTGTCAAACAAGGGCACCGGGGAGCTGTTTTTT
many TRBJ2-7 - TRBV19 CASSIARDSTPYF TGTGCCAGTAGTATAGCAAGGGACTCAACTCCGTACTTC
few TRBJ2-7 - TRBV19 CASSITGEFYEQYF TGTGCCAGTAGTATAACAGGAGAGTTTTACGAGCAGTACTTC
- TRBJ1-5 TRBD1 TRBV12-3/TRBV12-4 CASSLWDSNQRQHF TGTGCCAGCAGTTTATGGGACAGCAATCAGCGCCAGCATTTT
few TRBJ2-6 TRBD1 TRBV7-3 CASSTGQGAGANVLTF TGTGCCAGCAGCACGGGACAGGGAGCCGGGGCCAACGTCCTGACTTTC
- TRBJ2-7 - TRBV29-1 CSVWGTFYEQYF TGCAGCGTTTGGGGGACCTTCTACGAGCAGTACTTC
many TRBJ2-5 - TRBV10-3 CAIGGQETQYF TGTGCCATCGGGGGGCAGGAGACCCAGTACTTC
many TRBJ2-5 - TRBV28 CASTSLKEETQYF TGTGCCAGCACCTCCTTGAAGGAAGAGACCCAGTACTTC
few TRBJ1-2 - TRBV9 CASSVEDVFYGYTF TGTGCCAGCAGCGTCGAGGACGTCTTCTATGGCTACACCTTC
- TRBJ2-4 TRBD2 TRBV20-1 CSARTSGSLAKNIQYF TGCAGTGCTCGGACTAGCGGGAGTCTAGCCAAAAACATTCAGTACTTC
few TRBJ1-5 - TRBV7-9 CASSFQGGSPQHF TGTGCCAGCAGCTTTCAAGGCGGTTCGCCCCAGCATTTT
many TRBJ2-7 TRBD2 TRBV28 CASSFFAGRLAGVSGHYEQYF TGTGCCAGCAGTTTTTTTGCGGGGCGACTAGCGGGAGTTTCCGGTCACTACGAGCAGTACTTC
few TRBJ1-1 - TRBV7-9 CASSLAGHLNTEAFF TGTGCCAGCAGCTTAGCTGGACACTTGAACACTGAAGCTTTCTTT
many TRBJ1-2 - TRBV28 CASSQQQGGYGYTF TGTGCCAGCAGCCAACAACAGGGAGGCTATGGCTACACCTTC